These 8 T cell receptor beta chains share one sample of origin, sequenced in a study of T-cell reconstitution after alpha-beta-depleted transplantation in children. Unique molecular identifiers were incorporated into the prepared TCRbeta library. MiXCR was run by TCRdb on the PCR reads, yielding one entry per CDR3 protein. Among about 980,000 distinct CDR3 sequences, less than 30% were seen once, and the ten largest hold under 30%. This material consisted of PBMCs, mostly from graft donor cells, taken 360 days after TCRalphabeta/CD19-depleted stem cell transplant. The source is a boy less than two years old who had a stem cell transplant for SCID, so the T cells may come from the graft donor.

This clonotype occurred a few times. The rearrangement links TRBV6-1 to TRBJ1-4, with D maybe TRBD1 (6 bases). In germline, CDR1 is MNHNS, CDR2 SASEGT. The CDR3 contains 15 residues. V was cut by 4 bases and J by 0 bases, with 9 bases left in between. CDR3 in amino acids: CASSAGQTTNEKLFF. The CDR3 coding sequence is TGTGCCAGCAGTGCCGGACAGACAACTAATGAAAAACTGTTTTTT.

There are a few counts of this clonotype. The chain couples TRBV5-1 to TRBJ2-7, with D perhaps given as TRBD1 or TRBD2 (5 bases each). The V gene's germline CDR1 is SGHRS and CDR2 YFSETQ. CDR3 length: 14 amino acids. The ends were cut back, 4 bases at V and 3 bases at J, with 14 bases in the middle. The CDR3 nucleotides read TGCGCCAGCAGCGGGGGAGCGTTATTCTACGAGCAGTACTTC. It codes for CASSGGALFYEQYF. Together with reference TRBV5-1 and TRBJ2-7, the CDR3 gives the full variable domain: KAGVTQTPRYLIKTRGQQVTLSCSPISGHRSVSWYQQTPGQGLQFLFEYFSETQRNKGNFPGRFSGRQFSNSRSEMNVSTLELGDSALYLCASSGGALFYEQYFGPGTRLTVT.

V gene TRBV20-1 combines with J gene TRBJ2-5; 9 nucleotides agree with TRBD2. V was clipped by 6 bases and J by 5 bases; unmatched bases: 10. Germline assignment: CDR1 DFQATT and CDR2 SNEGSKA (reference sequence). There are 14 residues in the CDR3. The CDR3 spells CSAYLLAGRETQYF. The CDR3 DNA reads TGCAGTGCCTACCTTCTAGCGGGGAGGGAGACCCAGTACTTC.

The V gene is TRBV7-3, the J gene TRBJ2-5, with 7 bases lining up with TRBD2. The length of the CDR3 is 14 residues. V lost 4 bases, J lost 3 bases, and 5 bases stayed unmatched. Germline CDR1 is SGHTA and CDR2 is FQGTGA. CDR3 bases: TGTGCCAGCAGCTCGGGACTACCGGAAGAGACCCAGTACTTC. Translation: CASSSGLPEETQYF.

The table lists this clonotype with a few counts. The gene calls are TRBV20-1 and TRBJ2-7; D may be TRBD1 (7 bases). The CDR3 is 16 amino acids. V lost 0 bases to trimming and J lost 8 bases, with 23 bases between them. Germline V gene sequence: CDR1 DFQATT, CDR2 SNEGSKA (reference sequence). The CDR3 protein is CSARDGAEGARFKQYF. The DNA of the CDR3 is TGCAGTGCTAGAGATGGGGCGGAGGGGGCGCGGTTCAAGCAGTACTTC.

This clonotype showed up many times. The gene calls are TRBV10-3 and TRBJ2-1, with TRBD1 identical over 8 bases. This CDR3 has 16 amino acids. The germline V gene encodes CDR1 ENHRY and CDR2 SYGVKD. J lost 7 bases, V lost 5 bases, and 13 bases had no gene match. The CDR3 DNA reads as TGTGCCATCAGTTCCATGAGTCGGGACAGGAGGAATGAGCAGTTCTTC. This codes for CAISSMSRDRRNEQFF.

J is TRBJ1-6 and V is TRBV12-3 or TRBV12-4, with TRBD1 matching over 10 bases. The V and J ends lost 6 bases and 9 bases, in that order; junction bases with no gene match: 5. The length of the CDR3 is 14 residues. CDR3: CASRLGQGGSPLHF. For the CDR3, the DNA is TGTGCCAGCAGACTCGGACAGGGGGGTTCACCCCTCCACTTT.

The chain uses TRBV6-5 and TRBJ2-7, with D possibly TRBD2 on 5 matching bases. V was trimmed by 0 bases and J by 6 bases, leaving 9 bases between them. The CDR3 loop spans 13 amino acids. The V gene's germline CDR1 is MNHEY and CDR2 SVGAGI. The CDR3 sequence is CASSYSTTGEQYF. The CDR3, as DNA: TGTGCCAGCAGTTACTCGACTACCGGCGAGCAGTACTTC.